The following is a TCR beta chain sequence with its context. What it binds is not known. This sample stems from a study of human T cells and chemical hapten exposure. Study-level information: TCR yields per sample varied mostly from small pooled library volume differences. Study-wide results and limits: No change in TCRs above 1 in 1000 frequency was produced by DPC sensitization.

Attachment of unique molecular identifiers to individual cDNA molecules was performed in the library. TCRdb processed the RACE reads anew with MiXCR; each CDR3 protein has one entry. Of approximately 180,000 distinct CDR3 sequences in the sample, under 35% are singletons; the top ten hold nearly 3%. Time point indicated: pre-sensitization, week 0. Documented treatment: therapeutic diphenylcyclopropenone sensitization with weekly scalp DPC. The study extracted total RNA from unfractionated whole blood. V was trimmed by 2 bases and J by 4 bases, leaving 14 bases between them. Germline assignment: CDR1 SNHLY and CDR2 FYNNEI. The CDR3 runs 16 residues.

This specimen consisted of whole blood, obtained in connection with sensitization to the hapten diphenylcyclopropenone (DPC). The receptor was derived from a woman in her 30s with alopecia areata. Some clones in this sample may be carry-over from other donors' samples. The V gene is TRBV2, the J gene TRBJ1-4, with a possible D match to TRBD1 (5 bases). The CDR3 protein is CASSENMMGVNEKLFF. The CDR3 nucleotides are TGTGCCAGCAGTGAAAACATGATGGGGGTTAATGAAAAACTGTTTTTT.